The rows below give T cell receptor beta chains drawn from one sample of a study of T cell responses to AZD1222 COVID-19 vaccine. Clones were read by immunoSEQ multiplex PCR, and TCRdb kept only the in-frame ones, dropping some. The sample contains roughly 150,000 clones, under 95% of which appear only once. The source material was peripheral blood, sampled on day 0 of AZD1222 vaccination. The receptors come from an adult in good health. Both conserved end residues are part of each CDR3. The D gene is left open where the match is weak. Clone size is stated in some rows and not others, as once, few, many or a class when expanded.

cdr3_aa: CASSLAGSNPTYEQYF
cdr3_nt: TGTGCCAGCAGCTTGGCGGGCTCCAATCCAACCTACGAGCAGTACTTC
v_call: TRBV5-6
clone_size: .
d_call: .
j_call: TRBJ2-7

cdr3_aa: CASRLTSGTYTGELFF
cdr3_nt: TGTGCCAGCAGATTAACTAGCGGAACGTACACCGGGGAGCTGTTTTTT
v_call: TRBV7-2
clone_size: once
d_call: TRBD2
j_call: TRBJ2-2

cdr3_aa: CASSLGTGGSYEQYF
cdr3_nt: TGCGCCAGCAGCTTGGGGACAGGGGGATCCTACGAGCAGTACTTC
v_call: TRBV5-1
clone_size: .
d_call: TRBD1
j_call: TRBJ2-7

cdr3_aa: CASSRSPPTGGLRGYTF
cdr3_nt: TGTGCCAGTAGTCGGTCCCCACCGACAGGAGGGTTACGGGGCTACACCTTC
v_call: TRBV19
clone_size: .
d_call: .
j_call: TRBJ1-2

cdr3_aa: CASSQLRTSGRGLRRFF
cdr3_nt: TGTGCCAGCAGCCAATTACGGACTAGCGGGAGGGGTCTACGGCGGTTCTTC
v_call: TRBV27
clone_size: .
d_call: TRBD2
j_call: TRBJ2-1

cdr3_aa: CASSDSRDRGSYEQYF
cdr3_nt: TGTGCCAGCAGTGACTCGAGGGACAGGGGTTCCTACGAGCAGTACTTC
v_call: TRBV6-4
clone_size: .
d_call: TRBD1
j_call: TRBJ2-7

cdr3_aa: CASSSGQGTYNSPLHF
cdr3_nt: TGTGCCAGCAGTTCCGGACAGGGAACCTATAATTCACCCCTCCACTTT
v_call: TRBV6-5
clone_size: .
d_call: TRBD1
j_call: TRBJ1-6

cdr3_aa: CASRPGHNTEAFF
cdr3_nt: TGTGCCAGCAGGCCGGGACACAACACTGAAGCTTTCTTT
v_call: TRBV6-5
clone_size: .
d_call: .
j_call: TRBJ1-1

cdr3_aa: CASGVRTGTDTQYF
cdr3_nt: TGTGCCTCTGGGGTCCGAACGGGGACAGATACGCAGTATTTT
v_call: TRBV28
clone_size: .
d_call: .
j_call: TRBJ2-3

cdr3_aa: CASSSLDSRGRGNTIYF
cdr3_nt: TGCGCCAGCAGCTCACTCGACAGTCGGGGAAGGGGAAACACCATATATTTT
v_call: TRBV5-1
clone_size: .
d_call: .
j_call: TRBJ1-3

cdr3_aa: CASSSRDPRDSEKLFF
cdr3_nt: TGCGCCAGCAGTTCCCGGGACCCCCGAGACAGTGAAAAACTGTTTTTT
v_call: TRBV10-1
clone_size: .
d_call: .
j_call: TRBJ1-4